This TCR beta chain was sequenced during a study of blood T cell repertoires in COVID-19. A Seattle source enrolled patients during active infection and followed them longitudinally. In the study's own analysis: Amplified reference gene primers provided the basis for estimating nucleated cell counts. Profiling relied on immunoSEQ multiplex PCR, and the TCRdb table lists in-frame clones only, not all of them. The V and J calls and the clone size are those of that table, but D and trimming were determined from the DNA. The table has some 120,000 clones, roughly nine tenths seen once. Trimming took 5 bases from V and 5 from J; bases not matched to a gene: 10. This CDR3 is built from 15 residues. Germline V gene data show CDR1 as MNHEY and CDR2 as SVGEGT.

This TCR was sampled from a man in his 60s with COVID-19, enrolled during active disease. V is TRBV6-2 or TRBV6-3 and J is TRBJ2-5; 8 bases agree with TRBD1. Material for sequencing was peripheral blood. The CDR3 here is CASSVGTGRGETQYF. CDR3 nucleotide sequence: TGTGCCAGCAGTGTAGGGACAGGAAGGGGGGAGACCCAGTACTTC.